The 9 T cell receptor beta chains below all came from one sample that was sequenced in a study of cytomegalovirus exposure and HLA in healthy donors. The PCR ran on 60 Vbeta and 13 Jbeta primers. Method: immunoSEQ multiplex PCR; TCRdb's copy keeps in-frame clones and lacks some. The top ten hold around 6% of the sample, which has 160,000 or so clones, around three quarters seen once. The sequenced sample was PBMCs. Every receptor here comes from a man aged 35 to 55 in good health and CMV-seronegative.

The chain links TRBV30 to TRBJ1-4, with D maybe TRBD1 (5 bases). Germline V gene sequence: CDR1 GTSNPN, CDR2 SVGIG (reference sequence). The V end lost 1 base, the J end lost 4 bases, and 13 bases lay between the germline ends. This CDR3 is 15 amino acids long. As DNA, the CDR3 is TGTGCCTGGAGTGAGGGGTACGGCCGTAATGAAAAACTGTTTTTT. It encodes CAWSEGYGRNEKLFF.

Only a few counts were recorded for this clone. The chain carries TRBV30 and TRBJ2-3, with 15 bases aligning to TRBD2. V dropped 2 bases and J dropped 3; count of bases not matched to a gene: 6. The CDR3 consists of 17 residues. CDR1 is GTSNPN and CDR2 is SVGIG in the germline V gene (reference sequence). CDR3 DNA sequence: TGTGCCTGGAGTTACGGACTAGCGGGAGGGCGGACAGATACGCAGTATTTT. It specifies CAWSYGLAGGRTDTQYF.

This clone was detected only once. The V call is TRBV19, the J call TRBJ2-7, with TRBD2 matching 12 bases. Trimming cost V 2 bases and J 5 bases; bases outside gene matches: 7. The CDR3 has 16 amino acids. Germline CDR1 and CDR2: LNHDA and SQIVND (reference sequence). This chain's CDR3 is CASSIRLAGALHEQYF. The CDR3 nucleotides read TGTGCCAGTAGTATACGACTAGCGGGAGCCCTCCACGAGCAGTACTTC.

In its sample, this clone was seen a few times. V usage is TRBV7-2 and J usage is TRBJ2-1; TRBD2 might be the D (6 bases). Germline V gene lookup returns CDR1 SGHTA and CDR2 FQGNSA. The length of the CDR3 is 14 residues. Trimming took 5 bases from V and 2 from J, leaving 10 bases between them. CDR3 region: CASSRRETYNEQFF. Written as DNA, the CDR3 is TGTGCCAGCAGCCGTCGGGAGACCTACAATGAGCAGTTCTTC.

This clone has only a few counts. This chain links TRBV9 with TRBJ2-1, with TRBD1 identical over 7 bases. The CDR3 is 16 residues long. Per germline, CDR1 SGDLS and CDR2 YYNGEE. J lost 2 bases, V lost 0 bases, and 5 bases had no gene match. The CDR3 DNA reads TGTGCCAGCAGCGTAGATCGCCAGGGGGCCTACAATGAGCAGTTCTTC. It specifies CASSVDRQGAYNEQFF. Full variable domain (missing parts from reference TRBV9 and TRBJ2-1): DSGVTQTPKHLITATGQRVTLRCSPRSGDLSVYWYQQSLDQGLQFLIQYYNGEERAKGNILERFSAQQFPDLHSELNLSSLELGDSALYFCASSVDRQGAYNEQFFGPGTRLTVL.

This chain links TRBV4-3 with TRBJ2-2, with TRBD1 matching 8 bases. Germline V gene data show CDR1 as LGHNA and CDR2 as YSLEER. J was trimmed by 4 bases and V by 2 bases; bases with no gene match: 9. This CDR3 is 17 amino acids long. The CDR3 nucleotides read TGCGCCAGCAGCCAATCCCGACAGGGGCTTCTCACCGGGGAGCTGTTTTTT. Translating gives CASSQSRQGLLTGELFF.

The chain links TRBV2 to TRBJ2-3, with 12 bases aligning to TRBD1. CDR3 length equals 16 residues. Unmatched junction bases numbered 8, after V lost 6 bases and J lost 4 bases. In germline, CDR1 is SNHLY, CDR2 FYNNEI. CDR3 region: CASRTGTGGAADTQYF. In DNA, the CDR3 is TGTGCCAGCAGAACCGGGACAGGGGGCGCGGCAGATACGCAGTATTTT.

The table lists this clone with a count of one. The chain employs TRBV10-1 and TRBJ2-2, with D possibly matching TRBD2 (6 bases). V gave up 3 bases and J gave up 6 bases, with 14 bases separating them. Looked up from germline, CDR1 is WNHNN and CDR2 is SYGVQD (reference sequence). CDR3 length: 15 residues. The CDR3 protein is CASSDHTGGAGELFF. CDR3 DNA sequence: TGCGCCAGCAGTGATCACACAGGAGGGGCCGGGGAGCTGTTTTTT.

This clone came up once. V is TRBV30 and J is TRBJ1-5; TRBD1 might be the D (6 bases). V was cut by 3 bases and J by 4 bases, with 10 bases left in between. Germline CDR1 and CDR2: GTSNPN and SVGIG (reference sequence). CDR3 length: 13 residues. The CDR3 nucleotides are TGTGCCTGGAGCCGACAGGAAAATCAGCCCCAGCATTTT. Translating it yields CAWSRQENQPQHF.